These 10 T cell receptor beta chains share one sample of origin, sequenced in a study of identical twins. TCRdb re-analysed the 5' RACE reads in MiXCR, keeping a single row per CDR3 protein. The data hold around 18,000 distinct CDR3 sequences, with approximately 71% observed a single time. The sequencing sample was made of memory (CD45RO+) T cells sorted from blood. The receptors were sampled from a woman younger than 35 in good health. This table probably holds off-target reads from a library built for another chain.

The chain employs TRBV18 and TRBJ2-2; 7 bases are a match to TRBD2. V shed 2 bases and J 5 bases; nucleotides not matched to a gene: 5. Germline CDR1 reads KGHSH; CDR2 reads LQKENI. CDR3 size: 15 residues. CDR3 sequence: CASSPLTSETGELFF. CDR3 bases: TGTGCCAGCTCACCATTAACTAGCGAAACCGGGGAGCTGTTTTTT.

In DNA form, the CDR3 reads TGTGCCAGCAACGGAGACTCCTACAATGAGCAGTTCTTC. Amino acids: CASNGDSYNEQFF. This sequence joins TRBV2 and TRBJ2-1; D is unresolved. The CDR3 runs 13 residues. Germline assignment: CDR1 SNHLY and CDR2 FYNNEI. Trimming took 7 bases from V and 0 from J, leaving 7 bases between them.

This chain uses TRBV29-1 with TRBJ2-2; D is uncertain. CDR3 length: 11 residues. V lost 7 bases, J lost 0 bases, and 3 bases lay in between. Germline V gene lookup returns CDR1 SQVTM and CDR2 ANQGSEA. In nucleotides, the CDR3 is TGCAGCGCCACGAACACCGGGGAGCTGTTTTTT. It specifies CSATNTGELFF.

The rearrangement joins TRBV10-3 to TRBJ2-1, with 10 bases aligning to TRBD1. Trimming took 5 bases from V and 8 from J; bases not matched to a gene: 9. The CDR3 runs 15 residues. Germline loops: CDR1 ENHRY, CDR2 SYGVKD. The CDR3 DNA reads TGTGCCATCAGTAGGACAGGGGGGGCTAAGGATGAGCAGTTCTTC. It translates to CAISRTGGAKDEQFF.

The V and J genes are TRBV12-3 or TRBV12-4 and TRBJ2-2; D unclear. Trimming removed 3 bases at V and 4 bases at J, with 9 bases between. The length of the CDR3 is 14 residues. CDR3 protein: CASSFRRLTGELFF. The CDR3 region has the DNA TGTGCCAGCAGTTTCCGCAGGCTCACCGGGGAGCTGTTTTTT.

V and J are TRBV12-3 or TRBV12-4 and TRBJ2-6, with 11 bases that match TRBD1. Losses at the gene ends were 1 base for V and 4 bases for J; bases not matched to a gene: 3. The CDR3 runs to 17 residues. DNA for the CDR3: TGTGCCAGCAGTTTAGGGACAGGGGGCCTAGGGGCCAACGTCCTGACTTTC. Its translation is CASSLGTGGLGANVLTF.

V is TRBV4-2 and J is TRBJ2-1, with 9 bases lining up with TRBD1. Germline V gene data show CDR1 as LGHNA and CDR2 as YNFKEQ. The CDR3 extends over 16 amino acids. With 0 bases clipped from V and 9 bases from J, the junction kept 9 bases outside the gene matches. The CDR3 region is CASSQEGDRVEFEQFF. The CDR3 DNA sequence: TGTGCCAGCAGCCAAGAAGGGGACAGGGTTGAGTTTGAGCAGTTCTTC.

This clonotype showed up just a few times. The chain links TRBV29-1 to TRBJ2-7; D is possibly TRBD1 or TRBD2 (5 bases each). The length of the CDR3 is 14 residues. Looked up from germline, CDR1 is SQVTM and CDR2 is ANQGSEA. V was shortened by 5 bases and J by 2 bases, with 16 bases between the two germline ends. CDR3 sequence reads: CSVSFRGDPYEQYF. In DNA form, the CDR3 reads TGCAGCGTTTCCTTTAGAGGGGATCCCTACGAGCAGTACTTC.

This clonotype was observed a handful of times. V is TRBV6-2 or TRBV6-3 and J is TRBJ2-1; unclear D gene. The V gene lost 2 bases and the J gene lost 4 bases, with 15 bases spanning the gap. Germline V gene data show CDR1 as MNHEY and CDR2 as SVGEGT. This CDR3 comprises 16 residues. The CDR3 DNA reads TGTGCCAGCAGTTACGGCCTTGGGGTTGGTTACAATGAGCAGTTCTTC. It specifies CASSYGLGVGYNEQFF.

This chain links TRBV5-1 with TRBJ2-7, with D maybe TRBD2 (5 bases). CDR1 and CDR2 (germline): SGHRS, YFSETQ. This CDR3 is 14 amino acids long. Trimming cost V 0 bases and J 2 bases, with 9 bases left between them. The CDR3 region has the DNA TGCGCCAGCAGCTTGGACGGGGTACCCTACGAGCAGTACTTC. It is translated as CASSLDGVPYEQYF.